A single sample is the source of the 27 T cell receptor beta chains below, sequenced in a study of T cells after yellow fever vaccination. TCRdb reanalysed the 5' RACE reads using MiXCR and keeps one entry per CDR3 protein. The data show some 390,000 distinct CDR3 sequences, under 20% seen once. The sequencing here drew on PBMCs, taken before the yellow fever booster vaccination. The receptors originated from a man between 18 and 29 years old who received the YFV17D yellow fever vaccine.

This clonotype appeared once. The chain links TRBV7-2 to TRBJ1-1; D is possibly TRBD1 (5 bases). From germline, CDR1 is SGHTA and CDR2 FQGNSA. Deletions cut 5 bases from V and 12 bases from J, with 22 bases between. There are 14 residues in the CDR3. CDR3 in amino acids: CASSPPPGASGTFF. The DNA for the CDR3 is TGTGCCAGCAGCCCCCCCCCCGGGGCCTCGGGTACTTTCTTT.

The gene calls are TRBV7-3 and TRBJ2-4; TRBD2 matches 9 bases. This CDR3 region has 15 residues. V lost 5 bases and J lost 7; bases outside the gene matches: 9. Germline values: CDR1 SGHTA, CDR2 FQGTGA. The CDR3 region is CASSPGTSKVNIQYF. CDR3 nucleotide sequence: TGTGCCAGCAGCCCTGGGACTAGCAAGGTGAACATTCAGTACTTC.

This CDR3 is CASSISRGNTEAFF. The CDR3 nucleotides are TGTGCCAGTAGTATAAGTAGGGGGAACACTGAAGCTTTCTTT. The chain couples TRBV19 to TRBJ1-1; weak D call: TRBD1 (5 bases). CDR3 length: 14 residues. With 2 bases removed from V and 1 base from J, the gap between germline ends came to 8 bases. From germline, CDR1 is LNHDA and CDR2 SQIVND (reference sequence).

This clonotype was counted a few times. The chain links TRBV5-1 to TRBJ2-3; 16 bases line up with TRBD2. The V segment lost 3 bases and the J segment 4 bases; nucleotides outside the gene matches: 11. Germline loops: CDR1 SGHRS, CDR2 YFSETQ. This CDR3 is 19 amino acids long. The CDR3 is CASSWGLAGGPPWADTQYF. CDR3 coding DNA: TGCGCCAGCAGCTGGGGACTAGCGGGGGGGCCCCCGTGGGCAGATACGCAGTATTTT. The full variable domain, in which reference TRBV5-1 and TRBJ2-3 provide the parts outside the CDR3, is KAGVTQTPRYLIKTRGQQVTLSCSPISGHRSVSWYQQTPGQGLQFLFEYFSETQRNKGNFPGRFSGRQFSNSRSEMNVSTLELGDSALYLCASSWGLAGGPPWADTQYFGPGTRLTVL.

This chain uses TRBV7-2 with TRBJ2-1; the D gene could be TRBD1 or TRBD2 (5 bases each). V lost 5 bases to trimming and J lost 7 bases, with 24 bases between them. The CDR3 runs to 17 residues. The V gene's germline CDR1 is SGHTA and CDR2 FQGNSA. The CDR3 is CASSPRQGVSMRNEQFF. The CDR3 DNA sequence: TGTGCCAGCAGCCCACGGCAGGGAGTATCTATGAGGAATGAGCAGTTCTTC. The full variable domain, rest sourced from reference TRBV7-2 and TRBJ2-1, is GAGVSQSPSNKVTEKGKDVELRCDPISGHTALYWYRQSLGQGLEFLIYFQGNSAPDKSGLPSDRFSAERTGGSVSTLTIQRTQQEDSAVYLCASSPRQGVSMRNEQFFGPGTRLTVL.

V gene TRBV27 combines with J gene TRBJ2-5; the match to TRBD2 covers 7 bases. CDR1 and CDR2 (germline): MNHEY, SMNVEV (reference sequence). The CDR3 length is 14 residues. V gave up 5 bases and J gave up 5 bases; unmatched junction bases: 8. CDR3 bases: TGTGCCAGCAGTCGAGCGGGGTATCGCGAGACCCAGTACTTC. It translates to CASSRAGYRETQYF.

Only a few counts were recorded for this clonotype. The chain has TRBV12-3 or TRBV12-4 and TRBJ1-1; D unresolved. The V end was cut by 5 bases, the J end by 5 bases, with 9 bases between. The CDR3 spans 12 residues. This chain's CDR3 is CASSPRLTEAFF. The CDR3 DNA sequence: TGTGCCAGCAGTCCCCGGTTGACTGAAGCTTTCTTT.

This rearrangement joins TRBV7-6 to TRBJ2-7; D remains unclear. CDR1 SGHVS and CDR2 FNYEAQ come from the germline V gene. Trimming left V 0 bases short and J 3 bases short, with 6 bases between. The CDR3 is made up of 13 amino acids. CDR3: CASSLAENYEQYF. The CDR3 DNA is TGTGCCAGCAGCTTAGCAGAAAACTACGAGCAGTACTTC. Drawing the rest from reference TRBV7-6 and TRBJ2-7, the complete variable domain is GAGVSQSPRYKVTKRGQDVALRCDPISGHVSLYWYRQALGQGPEFLTYFNYEAQQDKSGLPNDRFSAERPEGSISTLTIQRTEQRDSAMYRCASSLAENYEQYFGPGTRLTVT.

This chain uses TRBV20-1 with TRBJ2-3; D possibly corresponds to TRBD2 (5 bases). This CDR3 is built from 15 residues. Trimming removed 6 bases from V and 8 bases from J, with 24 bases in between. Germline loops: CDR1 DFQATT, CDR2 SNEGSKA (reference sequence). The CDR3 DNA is TGCAGTGCCAGAAATTGGGCTAGCCCACAGCCTACGCAGTATTTT. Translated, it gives CSARNWASPQPTQYF.

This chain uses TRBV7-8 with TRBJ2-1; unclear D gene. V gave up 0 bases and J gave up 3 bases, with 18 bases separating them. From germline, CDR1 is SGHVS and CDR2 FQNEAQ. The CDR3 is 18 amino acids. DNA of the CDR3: TGTGCCAGCAGCTTAGCGCGCCTGATGCCTAGTGACTACAATGAGCAGTTCTTC. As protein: CASSLARLMPSDYNEQFF.

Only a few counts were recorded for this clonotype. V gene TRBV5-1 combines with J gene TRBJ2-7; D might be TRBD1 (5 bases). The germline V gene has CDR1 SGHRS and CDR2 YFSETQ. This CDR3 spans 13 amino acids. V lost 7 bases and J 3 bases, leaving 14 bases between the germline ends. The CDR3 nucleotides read TGCGCCAGCGCGTCCGACAGATACTACGAGCAGTACTTC. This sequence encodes CASASDRYYEQYF.

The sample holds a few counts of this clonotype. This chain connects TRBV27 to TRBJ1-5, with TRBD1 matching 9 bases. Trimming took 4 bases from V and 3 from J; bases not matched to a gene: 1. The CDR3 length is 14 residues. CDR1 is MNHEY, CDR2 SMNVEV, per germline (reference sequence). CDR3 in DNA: TGTGCCAGCAGTTGGACAGGGGCCAATCAGCCCCAGCATTTT. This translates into CASSWTGANQPQHF.

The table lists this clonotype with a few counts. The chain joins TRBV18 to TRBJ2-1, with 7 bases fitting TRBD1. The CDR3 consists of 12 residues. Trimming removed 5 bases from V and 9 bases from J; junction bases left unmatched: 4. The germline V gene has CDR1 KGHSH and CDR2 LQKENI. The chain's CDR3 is CASSEDRTEQFF. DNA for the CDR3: TGTGCCAGCTCAGAGGACAGGACTGAGCAGTTCTTC.

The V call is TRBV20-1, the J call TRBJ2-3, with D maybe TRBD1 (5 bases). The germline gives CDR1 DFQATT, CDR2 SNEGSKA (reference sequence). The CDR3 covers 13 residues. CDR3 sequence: CSSGGRAEDTQYF. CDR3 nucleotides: TGCAGCTCGGGCGGCAGGGCGGAAGATACGCAGTATTTT.

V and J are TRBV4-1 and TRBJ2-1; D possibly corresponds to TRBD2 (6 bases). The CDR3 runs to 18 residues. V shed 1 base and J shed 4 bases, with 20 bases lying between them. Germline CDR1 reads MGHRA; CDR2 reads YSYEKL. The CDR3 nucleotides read TGCGCCAGCAGCCAAGGCCAGGGACTCTCCTTGGCTTACAATGAGCAGTTCTTC. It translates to CASSQGQGLSLAYNEQFF.

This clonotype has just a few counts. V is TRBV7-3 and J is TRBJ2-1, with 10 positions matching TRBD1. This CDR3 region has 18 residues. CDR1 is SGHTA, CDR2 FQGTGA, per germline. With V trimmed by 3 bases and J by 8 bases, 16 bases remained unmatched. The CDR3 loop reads CASSFNGKTGQGSHEQFF. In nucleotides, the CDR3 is TGTGCCAGCAGCTTCAACGGAAAAACGGGACAGGGGAGCCATGAGCAGTTCTTC. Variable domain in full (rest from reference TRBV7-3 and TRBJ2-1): GAGVSQTPSNKVTEKGKYVELRCDPISGHTALYWYRQSLGQGPEFLIYFQGTGAADDSGLPNDRFFAVRPEGSVSTLKIQRTERGDSAVYLCASSFNGKTGQGSHEQFFGPGTRLTVL.

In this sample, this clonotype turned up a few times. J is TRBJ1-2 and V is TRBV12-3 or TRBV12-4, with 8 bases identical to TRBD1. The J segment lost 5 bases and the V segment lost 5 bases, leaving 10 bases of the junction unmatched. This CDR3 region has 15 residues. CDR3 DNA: TGTGCCAGCAGTCCTAACAGGGGGGTCGGGTATGGCTACACCTTC. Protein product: CASSPNRGVGYGYTF.

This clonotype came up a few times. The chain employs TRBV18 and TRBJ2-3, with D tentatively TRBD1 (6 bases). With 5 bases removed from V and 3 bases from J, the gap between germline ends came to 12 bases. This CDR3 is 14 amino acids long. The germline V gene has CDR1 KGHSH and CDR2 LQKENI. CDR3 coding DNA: TGTGCCAGCTCATCTGACAGGAGGACAGATACGCAGTATTTT. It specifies CASSSDRRTDTQYF.

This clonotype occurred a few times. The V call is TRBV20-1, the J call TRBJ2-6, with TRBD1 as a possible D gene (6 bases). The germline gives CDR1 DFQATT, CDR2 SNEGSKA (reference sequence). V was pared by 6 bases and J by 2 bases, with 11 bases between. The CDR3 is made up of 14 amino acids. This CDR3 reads CSALQGAGANVLTF. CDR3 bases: TGCAGTGCCCTACAGGGTGCTGGGGCCAACGTCCTGACTTTC.

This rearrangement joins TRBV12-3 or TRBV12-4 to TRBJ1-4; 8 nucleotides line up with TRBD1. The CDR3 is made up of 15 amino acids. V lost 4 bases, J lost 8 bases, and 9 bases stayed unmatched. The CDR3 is CASSSPTGAREKLFF. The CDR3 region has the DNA TGTGCCAGCAGTTCCCCGACAGGGGCCAGGGAAAAACTGTTTTTT.

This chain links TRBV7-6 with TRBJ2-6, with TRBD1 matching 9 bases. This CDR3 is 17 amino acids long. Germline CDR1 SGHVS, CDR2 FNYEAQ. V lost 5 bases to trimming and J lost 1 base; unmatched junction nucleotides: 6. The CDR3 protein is CASSPVGQGSGANVLTF. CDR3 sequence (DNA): TGTGCCAGCAGCCCTGTGGGACAGGGTTCTGGGGCCAACGTCCTGACTTTC.

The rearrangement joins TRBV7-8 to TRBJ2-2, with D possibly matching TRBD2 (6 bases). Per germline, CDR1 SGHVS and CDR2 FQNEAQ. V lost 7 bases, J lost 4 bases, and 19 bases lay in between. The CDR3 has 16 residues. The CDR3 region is CASTQGGAGGTGELFF. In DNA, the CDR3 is TGTGCCAGCACCCAAGGTGGGGCCGGGGGCACCGGGGAGCTGTTTTTT.

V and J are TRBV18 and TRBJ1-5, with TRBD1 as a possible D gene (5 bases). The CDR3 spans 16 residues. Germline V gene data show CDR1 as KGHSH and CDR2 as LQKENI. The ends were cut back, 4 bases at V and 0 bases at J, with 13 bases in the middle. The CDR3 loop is CASSLRGGNSNQPQHF. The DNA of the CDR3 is TGTGCCAGCTCACTACGGGGGGGGAATAGCAATCAGCCCCAGCATTTT.

The CDR3 DNA follows: TGCAGTGCTGGGGAAGGGACAGGGCGCTACAATGAGCAGTTCTTC. This encodes CSAGEGTGRYNEQFF. The chain is built from TRBV20-1 and TRBJ2-1; TRBD1 matches at 9 bases. Germline CDR1 reads DFQATT; CDR2 reads SNEGSKA (reference sequence). The trim removed 5 bases at V and 3 bases at J, leaving 8 bases unmatched. The CDR3 has 15 residues.

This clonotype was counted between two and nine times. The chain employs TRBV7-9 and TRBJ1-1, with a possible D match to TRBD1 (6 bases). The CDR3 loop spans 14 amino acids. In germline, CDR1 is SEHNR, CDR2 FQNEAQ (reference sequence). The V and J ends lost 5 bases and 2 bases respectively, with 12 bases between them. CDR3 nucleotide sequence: TGTGCCAGCAGCACGACAGGAATTAACACTGAAGCTTTCTTT. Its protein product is CASSTTGINTEAFF.

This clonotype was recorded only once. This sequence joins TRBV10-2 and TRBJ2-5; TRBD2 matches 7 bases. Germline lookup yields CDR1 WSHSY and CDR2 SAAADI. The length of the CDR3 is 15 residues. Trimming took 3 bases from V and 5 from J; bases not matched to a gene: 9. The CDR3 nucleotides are TGCGCCAGCAGTGACTGGAGCGGGGTTAAGGAGACCCAGTACTTC. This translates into CASSDWSGVKETQYF.

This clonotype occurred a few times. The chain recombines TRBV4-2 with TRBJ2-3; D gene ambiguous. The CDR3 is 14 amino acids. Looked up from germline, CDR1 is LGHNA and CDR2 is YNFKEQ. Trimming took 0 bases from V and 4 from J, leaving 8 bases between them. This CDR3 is CASSQDVGPDTQYF. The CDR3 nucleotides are TGTGCCAGCAGCCAAGATGTAGGCCCAGATACGCAGTATTTT.